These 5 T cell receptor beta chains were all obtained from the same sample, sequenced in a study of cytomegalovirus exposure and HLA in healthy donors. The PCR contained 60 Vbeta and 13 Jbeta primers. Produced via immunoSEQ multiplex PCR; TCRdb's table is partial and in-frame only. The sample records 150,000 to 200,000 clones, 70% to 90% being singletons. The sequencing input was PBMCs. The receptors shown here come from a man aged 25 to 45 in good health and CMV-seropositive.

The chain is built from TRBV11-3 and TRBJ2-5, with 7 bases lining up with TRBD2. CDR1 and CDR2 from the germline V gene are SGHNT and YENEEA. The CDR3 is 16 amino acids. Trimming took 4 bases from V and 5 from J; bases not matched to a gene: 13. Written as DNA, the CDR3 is TGTGCCAGCAGCTGGGTCGGGGGGTTGAGAGGGGAGACCCAGTACTTC. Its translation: CASSWVGGLRGETQYF. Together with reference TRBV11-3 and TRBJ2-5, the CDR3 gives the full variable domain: EAGVVQSPRYKIIEKKQPVAFWCNPISGHNTLYWYLQNLGQGPELLIRYENEEAVDDSQLPKDRFSAERLKGVDSTLKIQPAELGDSAVYLCASSWVGGLRGETQYFGPGTRLLVL.

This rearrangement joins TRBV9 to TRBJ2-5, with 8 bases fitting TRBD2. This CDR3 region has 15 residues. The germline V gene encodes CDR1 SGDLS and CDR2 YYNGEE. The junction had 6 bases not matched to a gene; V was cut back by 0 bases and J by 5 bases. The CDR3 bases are TGTGCCAGCAGCGTAGGTACTAGCGGAGGGGAGACCCAGTACTTC. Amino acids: CASSVGTSGGETQYF.

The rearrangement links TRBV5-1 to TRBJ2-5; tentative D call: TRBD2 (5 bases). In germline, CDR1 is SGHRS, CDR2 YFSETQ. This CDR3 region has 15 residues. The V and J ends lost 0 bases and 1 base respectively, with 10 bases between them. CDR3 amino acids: CASSLVPGSQETQYF. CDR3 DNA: TGCGCCAGCAGCTTGGTTCCGGGATCCCAAGAGACCCAGTACTTC.

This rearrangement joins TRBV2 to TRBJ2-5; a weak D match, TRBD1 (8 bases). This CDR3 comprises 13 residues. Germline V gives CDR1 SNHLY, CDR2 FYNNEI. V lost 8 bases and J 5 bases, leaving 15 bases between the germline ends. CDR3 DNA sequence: TGTGCCAGCGAAGGACAGGGAGGGGAGACCCAGTACTTC. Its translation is CASEGQGGETQYF.

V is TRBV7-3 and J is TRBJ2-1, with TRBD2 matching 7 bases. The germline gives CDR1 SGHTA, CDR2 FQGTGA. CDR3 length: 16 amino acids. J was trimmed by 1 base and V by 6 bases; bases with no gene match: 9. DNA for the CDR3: TGTGCCAGCAGTCTCTTAGCGGGCCGATCCTACAATGAGCAGTTCTTC. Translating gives CASSLLAGRSYNEQFF.